The rows below give T cell receptor beta chains drawn from one sample of a study of T cells in Graves' hyperthyroidism and ophthalmopathy. TCRdb fed the multiplex PCR reads into MiXCR, producing one record per CDR3 protein. The sample yields about 180,000 distinct CDR3 sequences, about 17% seen once. Sequencing was done on a sample of blood. The receptor source for this set is a woman between 45 and 60 years old with Graves' hyperthyroidism. Both conserved end residues are part of each CDR3. The order of the fields is clone size, V gene, J gene, D gene, CDR3 protein, CDR3 DNA. The D gene is left open where the match is weak. Size is omitted from some rows. Given values are once, few, many or a class for expanded clones.

>many|TRBV7-2|TRBJ2-7|-
CASSSRATYEQYF
TGTGCCAGCAGCTCTAGGGCCACGTACGAGCAGTACTTC
>-|TRBV7-2|TRBJ2-3|-
CASSLSGSTDTQYF
TGTGCCAGCAGCTTAAGCGGGAGCACAGATACGCAGTATTTT
>many|TRBV6-1|TRBJ2-2|-
CASSTLQGTGFRTGELFF
TGTGCCAGCAGCACCCTCCAAGGAACAGGGTTCCGGACCGGGGAGCTGTTTTTT
>-|TRBV4-3|TRBJ1-3|-
CASSQTSGNAIYF
TGCGCCAGCAGCCAAACATCTGGAAACGCCATATATTTT
>many|TRBV19|TRBJ2-6|-
CASSNWQLASGANVLTF
TGTGCCAGTAGTAACTGGCAACTAGCCTCTGGGGCCAACGTCCTGACTTTC
>many|TRBV6-1|TRBJ2-1|TRBD2
CASSEEVGRAYNEQFF
TGTGCCAGCAGTGAAGAGGTGGGGAGGGCCTACAATGAGCAGTTCTTC
>-|TRBV4-2|TRBJ2-7|TRBD1
CASSPSGTESTQQYF
TGTGCCAGCAGCCCGTCAGGGACAGAGTCTACGCAGCAGTACTTC
>few|TRBV19|TRBJ1-2|-
CTSTSVTAPGAYGYTF
-
>-|TRBV7-2|TRBJ1-4|-
CASSLVGASWDAGTGNEKLFF
TGTGCCAGCAGCTTAGTTGGCGCAAGTTGGGATGCCGGGACGGGAAATGAAAAACTGTTTTTT
>-|TRBV14|TRBJ1-6|TRBD1
CASSQTGALNSPLHF
TGTGCCAGCAGCCAGACAGGGGCTTTGAATTCACCCCTCCACTTT
>many|TRBV27|TRBJ1-5|-
CASSSGFSNQPQHF
TGTGCCAGCAGTTCTGGGTTTAGCAATCAGCCCCAGCATTTT
>many|TRBV4-1|TRBJ1-5|-
CASSQGQPNQPQHF
TGCGCCAGCAGCCAAGGGCAGCCCAATCAGCCCCAGCATTTT
>many|TRBV12-3/TRBV12-4|TRBJ2-5|-
CASRYSGEAQYF
TGTGCCAGCAGGTACTCAGGGGAGGCCCAGTACTTC
>many|TRBV7-3|TRBJ2-5|-
CASSLGPDSETQYF
TGTGCCAGCAGCTTAGGACCCGACTCAGAGACCCAGTACTTC
>many|TRBV5-1|TRBJ1-1|-
CASSLGMATEAFF
TGCGCCAGCAGCCTCGGGATGGCCACTGAAGCTTTCTTT
>many|TRBV5-8|TRBJ1-1|-
CASSLELRWTEAFF
TGTGCCAGCAGCTTGGAGTTAAGATGGACTGAAGCTTTCTTT
>many|TRBV9|TRBJ2-7|-
CASSVGTQSSYEQYF
TGTGCCAGCAGCGTAGGGACACAATCCTCCTACGAGCAGTACTTC
>-|TRBV20-1|TRBJ1-2|TRBD1
CSARGQGAFFSGYTF
TGCAGTGCTAGGGGACAGGGGGCATTCTTCAGTGGCTACACCTTC
>many|TRBV3-1|TRBJ1-6|TRBD1
CASSQVGTVNSPLHF
TGTGCCAGCAGCCAAGTGGGGACAGTTAATTCACCCCTCCACTTT
>few|TRBV5-4|TRBJ1-1|-
CASSLVGEGTEAFF
TGTGCCAGCAGCTTGGTTGGCGAGGGCACTGAAGCTTTCTTT
>many|TRBV5-1|TRBJ1-1|-
CASSFSTTLNTEAFF
TGCGCCAGCAGCTTCTCAACGACGCTGAACACTGAAGCTTTCTTT
>many|TRBV5-1|TRBJ2-3|-
CASSFAGSTDTQYF
TGCGCCAGCAGCTTCGCCGGGAGCACAGATACGCAGTATTTT
>-|TRBV5-1|TRBJ2-1|-
CASSFVDNEQFF
TGCGCCAGCAGCTTCGTCGACAATGAGCAGTTCTTC
>-|TRBV27|TRBJ2-3|-
CASSWVVSTDTQYF
TGTGCCAGCAGTTGGGTGGTAAGCACAGATACGCAGTATTTT
>few|TRBV4-1|TRBJ2-3|-
CASSQDRASDTQYF
TGCGCCAGCAGCCAAGATCGTGCATCCGATACGCAGTATTTT
>-|TRBV9|TRBJ2-1|TRBD1
CASSAWDSNEQFF
TGTGCCAGCAGCGCTTGGGACAGCAATGAGCAGTTCTTC
>-|TRBV19|TRBJ1-2|-
CASSNSPGRPGYGYTF
TGTGCCAGTAGTAACTCCCCAGGCAGACCAGGGTATGGCTACACCTTC
>many|TRBV3-1|TRBJ1-3|-
CASSQPGTAGNTIYF
TGTGCCAGCAGCCAACCCGGGACGGCTGGAAACACCATATATTTT
>many|TRBV24-1|TRBJ2-2|-
CATRAPMQGELFF
TGTGCCACCAGGGCTCCTATGCAAGGGGAGCTGTTTTTT
>-|TRBV4-3|TRBJ2-7|TRBD1
CASSHGDRVTYEQYF
TGCGCCAGCAGCCATGGCGACAGGGTAACCTACGAGCAGTACTTC
>many|TRBV20-1|TRBJ1-1|TRBD1
CSAHRGPMTLNTEAFF
TGCAGTGCTCACAGGGGGCCCATGACTTTGAACACTGAAGCTTTCTTT
>few|TRBV18|TRBJ2-3|TRBD2
CASSRLAGGTDTQYF
TGTGCCAGCTCACGACTAGCGGGGGGCACAGATACGCAGTATTTT
>-|TRBV7-9|TRBJ2-2|TRBD1
CASSFMTGPTGELFF
TGTGCCAGCAGCTTCATGACAGGGCCCACCGGGGAGCTGTTTTTT
>-|TRBV5-4|TRBJ2-2|TRBD2
CASSFGLAGQTGELFF
TGTGCCAGCAGCTTTGGGCTAGCGGGGCAGACCGGGGAGCTGTTTTTT
>many|TRBV29-1|TRBJ1-1|TRBD1
CSVKDRGLTEAFF
TGCAGCGTGAAGGACAGGGGGCTAACTGAAGCTTTCTTT
>many|TRBV7-9|TRBJ2-7|TRBD2
CASSGTSGIDYEQYF
TGTGCCAGCAGCGGCACTAGCGGGATTGACTACGAGCAGTACTTC
>many|TRBV19|TRBJ2-7|-
CASSMARGVAYEQYF
TGTGCCAGTAGTATGGCAAGGGGGGTCGCCTACGAGCAGTACTTC
>many|TRBV20-1|TRBJ1-3|TRBD1
CSARSPPGQGAYGNTIYF
TGCAGTGCTAGATCCCCCCCAGGACAGGGGGCTTATGGAAACACCATATATTTT
>many|TRBV6-6|TRBJ2-7|-
CASSYSRPKRYEQYF
TGTGCCAGCAGTTACTCGAGGCCCAAACGGTACGAGCAGTACTTC
>many|TRBV28|TRBJ2-7|-
CASSSTQSRHYEQYF
TGTGCCAGCAGTTCAACGCAGAGTAGACACTACGAGCAGTACTTC
>-|TRBV20-1|TRBJ2-5|TRBD2
CSARDPGLAPQETQYF
TGCAGTGCTAGAGATCCGGGACTAGCGCCCCAAGAGACCCAGTACTTC
>many|TRBV2|TRBJ2-1|-
CAGSVGNNEQFF
TGTGCCGGCAGTGTTGGAAACAATGAGCAGTTCTTC
>-|TRBV5-8|TRBJ1-2|-
CASREVGGGYTF
TGTGCCAGCAGGGAAGTCGGGGGTGGCTACACCTTC
>many|TRBV29-1|TRBJ2-5|-
CSVRGRLTPQETQYF
TGCAGCGTGAGGGGAAGGCTGACCCCTCAAGAGACCCAGTACTTC